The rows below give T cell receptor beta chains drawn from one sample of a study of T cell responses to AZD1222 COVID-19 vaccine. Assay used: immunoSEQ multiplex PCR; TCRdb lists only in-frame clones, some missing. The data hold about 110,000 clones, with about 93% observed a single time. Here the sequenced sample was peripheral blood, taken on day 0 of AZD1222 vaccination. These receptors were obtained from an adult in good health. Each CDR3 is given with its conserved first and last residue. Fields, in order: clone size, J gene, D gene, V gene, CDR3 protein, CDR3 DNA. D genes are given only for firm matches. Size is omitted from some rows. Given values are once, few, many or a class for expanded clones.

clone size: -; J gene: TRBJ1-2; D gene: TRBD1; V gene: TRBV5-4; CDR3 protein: CASSVDRGPYGYTF; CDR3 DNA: TGTGCCAGCAGCGTGGACAGGGGCCCGTATGGCTACACCTTC
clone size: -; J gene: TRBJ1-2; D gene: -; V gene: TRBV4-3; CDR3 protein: CASSQDRMGPYGYTF; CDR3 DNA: TGCGCCAGCAGCCAAGATCGAATGGGGCCCTATGGCTACACCTTC
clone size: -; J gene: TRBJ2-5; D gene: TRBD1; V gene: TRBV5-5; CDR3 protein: CASSLAQGAGQETQYF; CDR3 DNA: TGTGCCAGCAGCTTAGCTCAGGGGGCAGGCCAAGAGACCCAGTACTTC
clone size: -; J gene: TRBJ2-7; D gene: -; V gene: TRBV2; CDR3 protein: CAGEGGDEQYF; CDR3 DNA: TGTGCCGGGGAAGGGGGGGACGAGCAGTACTTC
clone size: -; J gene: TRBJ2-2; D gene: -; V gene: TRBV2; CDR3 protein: CASSEGTFRITGELFF; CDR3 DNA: TGTGCCAGCAGTGAGGGGACTTTTCGAATCACCGGGGAGCTGTTTTTT
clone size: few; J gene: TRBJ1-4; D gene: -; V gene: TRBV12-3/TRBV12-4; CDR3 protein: CASSWYLHEKLFF; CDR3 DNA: TGTGCCAGCAGTTGGTATCTTCATGAAAAACTGTTTTTT
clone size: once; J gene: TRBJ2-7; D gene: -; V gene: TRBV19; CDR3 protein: CASRQGYEQYF; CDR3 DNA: TGTGCCAGTAGACAGGGCTACGAGCAGTACTTC
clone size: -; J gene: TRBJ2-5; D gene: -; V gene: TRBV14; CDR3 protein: CASSQVGETQYF; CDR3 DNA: TGTGCCAGCAGCCAAGTCGGAGAGACCCAGTACTTC
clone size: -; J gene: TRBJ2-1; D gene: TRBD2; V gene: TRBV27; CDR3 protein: CASSSTLAGGSNEQFF; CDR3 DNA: TGTGCCAGCAGTTCAACACTAGCGGGGGGGAGTAATGAGCAGTTCTTC
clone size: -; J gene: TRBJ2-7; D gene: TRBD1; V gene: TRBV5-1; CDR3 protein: CASSYGDHRGYEQYF; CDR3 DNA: TGCGCCAGCAGCTATGGGGATCACAGGGGCTACGAGCAGTACTTC
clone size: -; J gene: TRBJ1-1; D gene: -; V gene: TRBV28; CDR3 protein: CASRAMRAFF; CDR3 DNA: TGTGCCAGCAGGGCCATGAGAGCTTTCTTT
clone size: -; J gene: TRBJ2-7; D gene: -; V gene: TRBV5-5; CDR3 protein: CASSLAGEKDEQYF; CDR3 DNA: TGTGCCAGCAGCTTGGCAGGGGAGAAGGACGAGCAGTACTTC
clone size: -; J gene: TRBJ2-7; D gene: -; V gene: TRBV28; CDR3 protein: CASSTGRVYEQYF; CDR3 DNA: TGTGCCAGCAGTACTGGACGTGTCTACGAGCAGTACTTC
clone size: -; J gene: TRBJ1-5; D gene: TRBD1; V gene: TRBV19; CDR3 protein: CASVDRRGNQPQHF; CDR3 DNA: TGTGCCAGTGTGGACAGGAGGGGCAATCAGCCCCAGCATTTT
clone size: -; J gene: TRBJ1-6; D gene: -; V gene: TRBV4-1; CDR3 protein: CASSQDPGYNSPLHF; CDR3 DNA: TGCGCCAGCAGCCAAGACCCTGGTTATAATTCACCCCTCCACTTT
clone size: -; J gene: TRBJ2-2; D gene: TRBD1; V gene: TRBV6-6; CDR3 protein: CASSLQGISNTGELFF; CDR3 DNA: TGTGCCAGCAGCCTACAGGGGATATCGAACACCGGGGAGCTGTTTTTT
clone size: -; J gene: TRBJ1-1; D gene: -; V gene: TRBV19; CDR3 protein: CASSMWSAEAFF; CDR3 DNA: TGTGCCAGTAGTATGTGGTCGGCTGAAGCTTTCTTT
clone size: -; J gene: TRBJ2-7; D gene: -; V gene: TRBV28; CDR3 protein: CASSVGRREYEQYF; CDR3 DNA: TGTGCCAGCAGCGTCGGGAGACGAGAGTACGAGCAGTACTTC
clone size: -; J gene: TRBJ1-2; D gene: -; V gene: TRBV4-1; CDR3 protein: CASSQDPYGYTF; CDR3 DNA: TGCGCCAGCAGCCAAGATCCATATGGCTACACCTTC
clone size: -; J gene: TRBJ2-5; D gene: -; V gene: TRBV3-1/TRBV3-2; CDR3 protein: CASSFRVPGPGETQYF; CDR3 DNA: TGTGCCAGCAGCTTTAGGGTCCCGGGACCCGGTGAGACCCAGTACTTC
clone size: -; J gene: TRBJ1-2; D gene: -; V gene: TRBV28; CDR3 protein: CASFTSTLRRGYTF; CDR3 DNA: TGTGCCAGCTTCACCTCGACACTCCGGAGGGGCTACACCTTC
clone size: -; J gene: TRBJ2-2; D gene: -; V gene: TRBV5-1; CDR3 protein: CASSLEMGATGELFF; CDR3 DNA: TGCGCCAGCAGCTTGGAGATGGGAGCCACCGGGGAGCTGTTTTTT
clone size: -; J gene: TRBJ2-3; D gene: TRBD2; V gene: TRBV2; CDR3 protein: CASSELRREWYVTQYF; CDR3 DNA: TGTGCCAGCAGTGAACTGCGGCGGGAGTGGTACGTTACGCAGTATTTT
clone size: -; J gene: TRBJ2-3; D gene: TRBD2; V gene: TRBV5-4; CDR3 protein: CASSHSGRSTDTQYF; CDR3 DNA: TGTGCCAGCAGCCATAGCGGGAGGAGCACAGATACGCAGTATTTT
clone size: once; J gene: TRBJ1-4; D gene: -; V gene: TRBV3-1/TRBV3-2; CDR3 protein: CASSQVKGGLGSTNEKLFF; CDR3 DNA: TGTGCCAGCAGCCAAGTCAAGGGGGGGTTGGGGTCTACTAATGAAAAACTGTTTTTT
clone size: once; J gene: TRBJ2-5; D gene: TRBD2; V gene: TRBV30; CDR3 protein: CACSLAVQETQYF; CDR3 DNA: TGTGCCTGCTCTCTAGCGGTTCAAGAGACCCAGTACTTC
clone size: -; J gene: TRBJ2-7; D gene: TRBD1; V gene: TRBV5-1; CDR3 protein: CASSFVTGGEQYF; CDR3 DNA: TGCGCCAGCAGCTTTGTTACAGGGGGAGAGCAGTACTTC
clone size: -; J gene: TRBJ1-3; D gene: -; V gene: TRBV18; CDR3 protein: CASSQISGSGNTIYF; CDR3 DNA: TGTGCCAGCTCACAGATTAGCGGGTCTGGAAACACCATATATTTT
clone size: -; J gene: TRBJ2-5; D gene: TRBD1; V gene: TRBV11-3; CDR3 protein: CASSPWTGRGRDQETQYF; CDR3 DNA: TGTGCCAGCAGCCCTTGGACAGGGCGGGGAAGGGACCAAGAGACCCAGTACTTC
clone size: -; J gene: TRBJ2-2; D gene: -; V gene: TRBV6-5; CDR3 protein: CASSYSGPVNTGELFF; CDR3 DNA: TGTGCCAGCAGTTACTCGGGACCTGTGAACACCGGGGAGCTGTTTTTT
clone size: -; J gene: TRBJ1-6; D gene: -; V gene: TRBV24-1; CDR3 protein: CATSAGPLNNSPLHF; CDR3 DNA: TGTGCCACCAGTGCAGGGCCCCTAAATAATTCACCCCTCCACTTT
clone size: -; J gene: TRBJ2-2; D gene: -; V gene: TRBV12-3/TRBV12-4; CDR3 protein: CASSGADTGELFF; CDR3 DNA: TGTGCCAGCAGCGGGGCGGACACCGGGGAGCTGTTTTTT
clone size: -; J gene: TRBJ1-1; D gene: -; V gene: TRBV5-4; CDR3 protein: CASSSGGARVITEAFF; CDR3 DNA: TGTGCCAGCAGCTCGGGCGGGGCCAGGGTGATCACTGAAGCTTTCTTT
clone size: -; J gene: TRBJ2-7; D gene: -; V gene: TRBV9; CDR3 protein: CASSVESGSTYEQYF; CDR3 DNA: TGTGCCAGCAGCGTAGAGAGTGGATCTACCTACGAGCAGTACTTC
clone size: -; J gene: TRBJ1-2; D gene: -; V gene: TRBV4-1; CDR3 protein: CASSQVLLVNYGYTF; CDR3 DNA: TGCGCCAGCAGCCAAGTGTTATTAGTTAACTATGGCTACACCTTC
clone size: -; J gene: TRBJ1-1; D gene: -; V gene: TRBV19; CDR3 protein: CASSIVNTEAFF; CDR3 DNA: TGTGCCAGTAGTATAGTGAACACTGAAGCTTTCTTT
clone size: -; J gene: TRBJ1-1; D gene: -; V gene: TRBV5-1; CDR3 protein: CASSLGMGLMNTEAFF; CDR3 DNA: TGCGCCAGCAGCTTGGGTATGGGGTTAATGAACACTGAAGCTTTCTTT
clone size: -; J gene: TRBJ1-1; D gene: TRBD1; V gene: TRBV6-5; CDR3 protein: CASSSRTGRNTEAFF; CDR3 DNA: TGTGCCAGCAGTTCCCGGACAGGGAGGAACACTGAAGCTTTCTTT
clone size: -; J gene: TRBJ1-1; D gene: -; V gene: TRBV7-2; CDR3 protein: CALIRTRRVPLVTEAFF; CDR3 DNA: TGTGCCCTCATTAGGACCAGGAGGGTCCCTCTGGTCACTGAAGCTTTCTTT
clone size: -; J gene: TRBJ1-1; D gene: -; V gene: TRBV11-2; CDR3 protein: CASSLDSLPVGFSF; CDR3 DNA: TGTGCCAGCAGCCTCGACAGTTTACCCGTTGGGTTTTCTTTT
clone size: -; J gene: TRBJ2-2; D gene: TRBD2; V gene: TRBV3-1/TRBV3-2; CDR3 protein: CASSRGGPMRAGELFF; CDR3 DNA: TGTGCCAGCAGCCGCGGGGGGCCGATGAGGGCCGGGGAGCTGTTTTTT